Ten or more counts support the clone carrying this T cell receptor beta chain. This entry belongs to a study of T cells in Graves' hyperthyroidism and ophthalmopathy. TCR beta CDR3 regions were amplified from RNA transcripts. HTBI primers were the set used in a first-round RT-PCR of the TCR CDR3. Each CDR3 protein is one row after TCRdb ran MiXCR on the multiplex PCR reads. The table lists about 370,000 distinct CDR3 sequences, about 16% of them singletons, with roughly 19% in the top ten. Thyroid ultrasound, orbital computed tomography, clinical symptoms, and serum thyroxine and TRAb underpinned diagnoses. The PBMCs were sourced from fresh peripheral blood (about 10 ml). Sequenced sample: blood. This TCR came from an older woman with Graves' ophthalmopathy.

This CDR3 reads CSARWDYYEQYF. The CDR3 DNA sequence: TGCAGTGCTAGATGGGACTACTACGAGCAGTACTTC. J is TRBJ2-7 and V is TRBV20-1; 7 bases map to TRBD2. Germline loops: CDR1 DFQATT, CDR2 SNEGSKA (reference sequence). The V gene end was trimmed by 2 bases and the J gene end by 3 bases; junction bases not matched to a gene: 1. The CDR3 length is 12 residues.